This note documents a single T cell receptor (beta chain) sequence. Its target is unknown. The data originate from a study of cytomegalovirus exposure and HLA in healthy donors. Study-wide findings and caveats: According to the study, 160 or so TCR beta chains were cytomegalovirus-associated. The only immune exposure information that was available was CMV serostatus.

PCR primers comprised 60 Vbeta and 13 Jbeta primers. TCRdb's copy holds only in-frame clones and misses some; the assay was immunoSEQ multiplex PCR. The sample has over 150,000 clones; roughly two thirds are singletons. Germline assignment: CDR1 SQVTM and CDR2 ANQGSEA. The CDR3 sequence is 11 residues long. The material sequenced was PBMCs. This sequence originates from a woman aged 18-29 years in good health and CMV-seropositive. This chain uses TRBV29-1 with TRBJ2-1; 7 bases match TRBD2. The CDR3 loop reads CGTIVYNEQFF. CDR3 nucleotides: TGCGGGACTATCGTCTACAATGAGCAGTTCTTC.